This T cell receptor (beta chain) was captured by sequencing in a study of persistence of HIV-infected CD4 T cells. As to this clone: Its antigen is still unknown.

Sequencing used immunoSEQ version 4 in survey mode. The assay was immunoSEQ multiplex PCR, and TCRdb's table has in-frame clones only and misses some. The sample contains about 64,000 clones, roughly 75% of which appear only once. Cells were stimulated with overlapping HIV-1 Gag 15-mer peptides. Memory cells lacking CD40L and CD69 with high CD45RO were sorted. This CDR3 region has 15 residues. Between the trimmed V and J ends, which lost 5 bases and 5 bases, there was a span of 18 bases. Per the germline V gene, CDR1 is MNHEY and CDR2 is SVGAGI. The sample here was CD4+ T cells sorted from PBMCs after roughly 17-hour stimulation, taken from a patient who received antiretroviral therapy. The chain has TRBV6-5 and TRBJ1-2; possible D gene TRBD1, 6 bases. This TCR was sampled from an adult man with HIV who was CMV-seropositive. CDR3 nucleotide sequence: TGTGCCAGCAGTACCTCCCGGCAGGGGCTTTATGGCTACACCTTC. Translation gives CASSTSRQGLYGYTF.